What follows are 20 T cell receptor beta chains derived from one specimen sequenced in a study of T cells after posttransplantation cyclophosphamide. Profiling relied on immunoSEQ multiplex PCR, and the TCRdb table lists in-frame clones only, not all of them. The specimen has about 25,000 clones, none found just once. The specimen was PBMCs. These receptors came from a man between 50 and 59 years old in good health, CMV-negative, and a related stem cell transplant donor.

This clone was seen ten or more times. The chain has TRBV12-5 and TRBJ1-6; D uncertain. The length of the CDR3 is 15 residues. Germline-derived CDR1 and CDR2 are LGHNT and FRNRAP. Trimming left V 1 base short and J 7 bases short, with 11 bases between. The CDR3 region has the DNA TGTGCTAGTGGTTTGGGCGAGGGTCGGAATTCACCCCTCCACTTT. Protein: CASGLGEGRNSPLHF.

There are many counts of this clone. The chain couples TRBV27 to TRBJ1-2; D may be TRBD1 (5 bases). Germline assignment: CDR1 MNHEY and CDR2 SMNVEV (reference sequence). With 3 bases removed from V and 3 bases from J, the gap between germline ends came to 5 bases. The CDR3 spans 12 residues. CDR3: CASSLTDYGYTF. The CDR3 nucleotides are TGTGCCAGCAGTTTGACAGACTATGGCTACACCTTC.

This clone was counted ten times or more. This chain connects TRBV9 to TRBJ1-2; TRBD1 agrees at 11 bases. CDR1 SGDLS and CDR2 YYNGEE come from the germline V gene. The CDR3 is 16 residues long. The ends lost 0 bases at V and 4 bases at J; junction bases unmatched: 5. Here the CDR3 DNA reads TGTGCCAGCAGCGTAGGAGGGACAGGGGGTAGCTATGGCTACACCTTC. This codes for CASSVGGTGGSYGYTF. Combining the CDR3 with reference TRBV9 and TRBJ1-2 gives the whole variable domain DSGVTQTPKHLITATGQRVTLRCSPRSGDLSVYWYQQSLDQGLQFLIQYYNGEERAKGNILERFSAQQFPDLHSELNLSSLELGDSALYFCASSVGGTGGSYGYTFGSGTRLTVV.

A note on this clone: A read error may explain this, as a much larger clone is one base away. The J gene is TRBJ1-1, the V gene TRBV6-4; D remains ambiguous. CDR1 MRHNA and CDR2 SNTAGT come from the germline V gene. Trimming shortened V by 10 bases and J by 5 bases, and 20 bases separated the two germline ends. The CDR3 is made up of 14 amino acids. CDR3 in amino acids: CATSTGIGGTEAFF. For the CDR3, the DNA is TGTGCCACCTCTACCGGGATAGGTGGGACTGAAGCTTTCTTT.

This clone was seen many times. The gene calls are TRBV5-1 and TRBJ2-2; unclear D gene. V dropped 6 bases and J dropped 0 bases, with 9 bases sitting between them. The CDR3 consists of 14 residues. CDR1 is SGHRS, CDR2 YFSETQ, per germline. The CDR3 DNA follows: TGCGCCAGCATCGACACCACGAACACCGGGGAGCTGTTTTTT. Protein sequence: CASIDTTNTGELFF.

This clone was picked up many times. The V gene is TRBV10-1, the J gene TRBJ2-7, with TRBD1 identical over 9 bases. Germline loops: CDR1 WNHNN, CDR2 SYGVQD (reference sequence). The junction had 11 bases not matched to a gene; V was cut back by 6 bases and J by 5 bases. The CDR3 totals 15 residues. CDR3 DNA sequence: TGCGCCAGCAGCCCGGGACAGGGAATGGAAGACGAGCAGTACTTC. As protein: CASSPGQGMEDEQYF.

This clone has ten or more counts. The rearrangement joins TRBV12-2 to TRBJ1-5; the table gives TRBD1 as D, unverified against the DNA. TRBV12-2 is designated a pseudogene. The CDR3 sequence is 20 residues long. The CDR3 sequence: CASRLEEQRDRGGSNQPQHF. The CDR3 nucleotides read TGTGCAAGTCGCTTAGAAGAACAAAGGGACAGGGGAGGCAGCAATCAGCCCCAGCATTTT.

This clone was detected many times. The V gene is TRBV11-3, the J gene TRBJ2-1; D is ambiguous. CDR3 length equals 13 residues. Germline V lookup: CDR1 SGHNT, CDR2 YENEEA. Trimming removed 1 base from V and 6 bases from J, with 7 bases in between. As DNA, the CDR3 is TGTGCCAGCAGCTTAGGGCAGGCCAATGAGCAGTTCTTC. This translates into CASSLGQANEQFF.

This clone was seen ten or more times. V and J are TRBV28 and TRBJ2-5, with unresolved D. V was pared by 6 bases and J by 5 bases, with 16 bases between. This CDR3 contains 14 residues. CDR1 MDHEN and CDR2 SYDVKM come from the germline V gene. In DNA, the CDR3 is TGTGCCAGCAGCCCGGTAGAAGTTCGGGAGACCCAGTACTTC. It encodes CASSPVEVRETQYF.

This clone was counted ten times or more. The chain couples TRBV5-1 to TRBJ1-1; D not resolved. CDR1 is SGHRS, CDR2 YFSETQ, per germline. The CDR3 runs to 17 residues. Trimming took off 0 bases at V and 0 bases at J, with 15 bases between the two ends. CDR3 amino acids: CASSLGVSPGMNTEAFF. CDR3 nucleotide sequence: TGCGCCAGCAGCTTGGGGGTCAGTCCGGGTATGAACACTGAAGCTTTCTTT.

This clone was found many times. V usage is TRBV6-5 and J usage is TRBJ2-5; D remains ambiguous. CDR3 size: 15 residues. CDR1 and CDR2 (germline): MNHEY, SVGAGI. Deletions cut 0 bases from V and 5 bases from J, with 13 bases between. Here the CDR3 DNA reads TGTGCCAGCAGTTACTCGGTCGCCGTCGGGGAGACCCAGTACTTC. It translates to CASSYSVAVGETQYF.

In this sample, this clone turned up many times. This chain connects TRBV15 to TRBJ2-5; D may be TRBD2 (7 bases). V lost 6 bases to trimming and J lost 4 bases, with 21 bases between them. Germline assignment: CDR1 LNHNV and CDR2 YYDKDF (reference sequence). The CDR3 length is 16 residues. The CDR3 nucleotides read TGTGCCACCAGGGGGGGGGCCAGCTTTCCCGGAGAGACCCAGTACTTC. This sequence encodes CATRGGASFPGETQYF. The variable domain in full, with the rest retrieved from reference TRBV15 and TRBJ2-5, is DAMVIQNPRYQVTQFGKPVTLSCSQTLNHNVMYWYQQKSSQAPKLLFHYYDKDFNNEADTPDNFQSRRPNTSFCFLDIRSPGLGDTAMYLCATRGGASFPGETQYFGPGTRLLVL.

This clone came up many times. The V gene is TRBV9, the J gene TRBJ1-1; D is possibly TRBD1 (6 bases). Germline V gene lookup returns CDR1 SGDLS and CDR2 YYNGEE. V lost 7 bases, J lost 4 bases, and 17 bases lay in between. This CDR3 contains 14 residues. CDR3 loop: CASLLGGDGTEAFF. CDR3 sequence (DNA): TGTGCCAGCCTCCTAGGGGGGGATGGCACTGAAGCTTTCTTT.

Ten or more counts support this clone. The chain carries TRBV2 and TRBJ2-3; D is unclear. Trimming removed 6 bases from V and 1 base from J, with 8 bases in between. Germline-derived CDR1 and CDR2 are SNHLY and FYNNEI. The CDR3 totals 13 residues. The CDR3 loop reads CASSPQGTDTQYF. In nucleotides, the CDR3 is TGTGCCAGCAGCCCCCAGGGCACAGATACGCAGTATTTT.

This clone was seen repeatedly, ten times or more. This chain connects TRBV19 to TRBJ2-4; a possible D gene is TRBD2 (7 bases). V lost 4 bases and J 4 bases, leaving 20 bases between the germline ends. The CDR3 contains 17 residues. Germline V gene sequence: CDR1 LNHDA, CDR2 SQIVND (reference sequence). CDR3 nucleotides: TGTGCCAGTAGTAGTTACAGGGACGGGAGGCCAAAAAACATTCAGTACTTC. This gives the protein CASSSYRDGRPKNIQYF.

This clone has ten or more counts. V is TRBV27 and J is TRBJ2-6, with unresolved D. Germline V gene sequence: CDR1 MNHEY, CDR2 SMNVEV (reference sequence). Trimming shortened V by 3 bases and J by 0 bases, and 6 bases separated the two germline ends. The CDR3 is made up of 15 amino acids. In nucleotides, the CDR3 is TGTGCCAGCAGTTTGAGGATCTCTGGGGCCAACGTCCTGACTTTC. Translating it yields CASSLRISGANVLTF.

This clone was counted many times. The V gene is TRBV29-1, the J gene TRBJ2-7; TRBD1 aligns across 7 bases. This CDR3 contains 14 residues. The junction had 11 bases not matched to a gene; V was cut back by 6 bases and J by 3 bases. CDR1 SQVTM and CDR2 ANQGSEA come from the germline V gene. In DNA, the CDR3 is TGCAGCGTCGGCAGCCCAGGGGGAAACTACGAGCAGTACTTC. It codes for CSVGSPGGNYEQYF.

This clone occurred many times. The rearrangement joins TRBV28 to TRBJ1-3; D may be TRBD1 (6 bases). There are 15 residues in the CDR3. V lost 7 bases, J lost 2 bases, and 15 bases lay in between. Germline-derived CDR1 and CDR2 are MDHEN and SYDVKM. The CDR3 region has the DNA TGTGCCAGCACCGATGCAGGGGCTGCTGGAAACACCATATATTTT. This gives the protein CASTDAGAAGNTIYF.

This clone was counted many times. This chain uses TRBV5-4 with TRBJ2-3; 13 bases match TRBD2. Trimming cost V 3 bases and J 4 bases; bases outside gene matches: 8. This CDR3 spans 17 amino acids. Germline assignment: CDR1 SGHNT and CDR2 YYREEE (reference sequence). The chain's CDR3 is CASSSKTSGRMADTQYF. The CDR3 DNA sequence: TGTGCCAGCAGCTCTAAGACTAGCGGGAGGATGGCAGATACGCAGTATTTT.

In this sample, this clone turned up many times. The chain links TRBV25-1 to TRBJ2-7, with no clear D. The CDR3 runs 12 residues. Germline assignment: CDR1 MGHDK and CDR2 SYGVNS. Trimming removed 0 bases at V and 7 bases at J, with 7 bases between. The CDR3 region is CASSEYAAEQYF. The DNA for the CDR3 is TGTGCCAGCAGTGAATACGCGGCAGAGCAGTACTTC.